Following are 9 T cell receptor beta chains from one sample sequenced in a study of regulatory T cells in long-lasting Graves disease. Arm-PCR of CDR3 regions and iRepertoire HTBI primers were used to build TCR beta libraries. One entry per CDR3 protein results from TCRdb running MiXCR on the multiplex PCR reads. The table records about 500,000 distinct CDR3 sequences, around 15% of them present only once. As for time point: newly diagnosed GD, antithyroid drugs for less than 3 months. RNA from PBMCs was the source of the TCR library. These data were likewise used in another study, on T cells in Graves' hyperthyroidism and ophthalmopathy.

Specimen: peripheral blood mononuclear cells (PBMCs), collected at new diagnosis, from a patient treated with antithyroid drugs. The receptors were sampled from a man between 40 and 49 years old with Graves disease.

Details on this clonotype: A much bigger clone sits one base away, suggesting this may be a read error. The chain couples TRBV12-3 or TRBV12-4 to TRBJ2-1; D gene unclear. The CDR3 has 12 amino acids. V shed 4 bases and J shed 9 bases, with 10 bases lying between them. The CDR3 DNA sequence: TGTGCCAGCAGTTCTCCCTGGACTGAGCAGTTCTTC. As protein: CASSSPWTEQFF.

This clonotype was detected many times. The V gene is TRBV3-1, the J gene TRBJ1-2, with a possible D match to TRBD1 (5 bases). This CDR3 region has 16 residues. CDR1 is LGHDT and CDR2 is YNNKEL in the germline V gene (reference sequence). V dropped 2 bases and J dropped 7 bases, with 20 bases sitting between them. CDR3 sequence: CASSQTGTSASAGYTF. The DNA of the CDR3 is TGTGCCAGCAGCCAAACCGGGACCTCTGCATCCGCTGGCTACACCTTC.

Of note for this clonotype: A much bigger clone sits one base away, suggesting this may be a read error. The V and J genes are TRBV11-2 and TRBJ2-7, with TRBD2 matching over 13 bases. The CDR3 totals 15 residues. The junction had 6 bases not matched to a gene; V was cut back by 5 bases and J by 5 bases. Germline V gene sequence: CDR1 SGHAT, CDR2 FQNNGV. CDR3 sequence: CASSPGLAGEDEQYF. In DNA form, the CDR3 reads TGTGCCAGCAGCCCCGGACTAGCGGGAGAAGACGAGCAGTACTTC. The complete variable domain, with remaining parts taken from reference TRBV11-2 and TRBJ2-7, reads EAGVAQSPRYKIIEKRQSVAFWCNPISGHATLYWYQQILGQGPKLLIQFQNNGVVDDSQLPKDRFSAERLKGVDSTLKIQPAKLEDSAVYLCASSPGLAGEDEQYFGPGTRLTVT.

The V and J genes are TRBV7-9 and TRBJ1-2, with a possible D match to TRBD1 (6 bases). The CDR3 has 15 residues. CDR1 SEHNR and CDR2 FQNEAQ come from the germline V gene (reference sequence). Trimming shortened V by 1 base and J by 6 bases, and 15 bases separated the two germline ends. Here the CDR3 reads CASSLGGGATDGYTF. CDR3 DNA sequence: TGTGCCAGCAGCTTAGGGGGGGGCGCGACTGATGGCTACACCTTC.

The sample holds many counts of this clonotype. The chain links TRBV2 to TRBJ2-3; the match to TRBD2 covers 11 bases. The CDR3 runs 13 residues. V dropped 4 bases and J dropped 6; count of bases not matched to a gene: 0. CDR1 is SNHLY, CDR2 FYNNEI, per germline. For the CDR3, the DNA is TGTGCCAGCAGTGGGACTAGCGGGGATACGCAGTATTTT. Its translation is CASSGTSGDTQYF. Using reference TRBV2 and TRBJ2-3 for the parts outside the CDR3, the full variable domain is EPEVTQTPSHQVTQMGQEVILRCVPISNHLYFYWYRQILGQKVEFLVSFYNNEISEKSEIFDDQFSVERPDGSNFTLKIRSTKLEDSAMYFCASSGTSGDTQYFGPGTRLTVL.

This clonotype was counted many times. The chain joins TRBV6-2 or TRBV6-3 to TRBJ1-5; TRBD1 might be the D (6 bases). CDR3 length: 15 residues. Germline CDR1 reads MNHEY; CDR2 reads SVGEGT. V shed 7 bases and J shed 0 bases, with 13 bases lying between them. This chain's CDR3 is CASTPGDISNQPQHF. The CDR3 bases are TGTGCCAGCACCCCAGGGGACATTAGCAATCAGCCCCAGCATTTT.

This clonotype occurred many times. The V gene is TRBV28, the J gene TRBJ1-2; weak D call: TRBD1 (5 bases). From germline, CDR1 is MDHEN and CDR2 SYDVKM. Trimming removed 7 bases from V and 8 bases from J, with 26 bases in between. The CDR3 consists of 16 residues. The chain's CDR3 is CASTPIGVGSRSGYTF. The CDR3, as DNA: TGTGCCAGCACCCCTATAGGGGTCGGGAGTCGGTCGGGCTACACCTTC.

CDR3 amino acids: CASSLDSGTFADTQYF. Written as DNA, the CDR3 is TGTGCCAGCAGCTTAGATAGCGGGACCTTTGCGGATACGCAGTATTTT. The chain employs TRBV7-9 and TRBJ2-3, with TRBD2 matching 8 bases. Germline lookup yields CDR1 SEHNR and CDR2 FQNEAQ (reference sequence). V dropped 1 base and J dropped 6; count of bases not matched to a gene: 9. CDR3 length equals 16 residues.

This chain links TRBV28 with TRBJ2-7, with 11 bases matching TRBD2. V trimming: 6 bases; J trimming: 12 bases; junction bases outside the gene matches: 4. The CDR3 length is 11 residues. In germline, CDR1 is MDHEN, CDR2 SYDVKM. The CDR3 is CASSSGTSGYF. CDR3 DNA: TGTGCCAGCAGCTCTGGGACTAGCGGGTACTTC.